This T cell receptor (beta chain) appears in the sequencing data of a study of beta chain features in type 1 diabetes. About the study: Examined across all samples were roughly 110,000,000 sorted cells.

Study results and limitations: Shorter TCRB CDR3s, moderately but significantly so, were found in Type 1 diabetes patients in all four CD4+ subsets. Lower insertion and higher deletion counts appeared at VDJ junctions in type 1 diabetes patients.

The CDR3 totals 14 residues. The V segment lost 2 bases and the J segment 2 bases; nucleotides outside the gene matches: 1. Germline values: CDR1 GTSNPN, CDR2 SVGIG (reference sequence). This clone was seen a handful of times. No antigen is known for it. Every isolated RNA sample was fully reverse transcribed, so sequencing captured expressed TCRB transcripts. The assay was immunoSEQ multiplex PCR, and TCRdb's table has in-frame clones only and misses some. The sample shows roughly 160,000 clones, about 9% of them seen only once. Sequencing input: central memory CD4+ T cells from blood. V and J are TRBV30 and TRBJ2-5; 11 nucleotides align to TRBD2. The TCR sequence derives from a woman between 18 and 29 years old with type 1 diabetes. The CDR3 loop is CAWSLAGGQETQYF. The DNA of the CDR3 is TGTGCCTGGAGTTTAGCGGGAGGGCAAGAGACCCAGTACTTC.